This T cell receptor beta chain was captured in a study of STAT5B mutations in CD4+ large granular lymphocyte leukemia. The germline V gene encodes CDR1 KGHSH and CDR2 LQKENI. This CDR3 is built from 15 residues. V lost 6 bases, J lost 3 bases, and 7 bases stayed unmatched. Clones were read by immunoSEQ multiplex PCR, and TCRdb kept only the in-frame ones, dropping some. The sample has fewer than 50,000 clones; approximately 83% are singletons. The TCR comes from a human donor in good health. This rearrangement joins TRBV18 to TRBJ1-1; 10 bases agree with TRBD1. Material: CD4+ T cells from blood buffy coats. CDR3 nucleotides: TGTGCCAGCTCCAAAACCGGGACAGGGGACACTGAAGCTTTCTTT. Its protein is CASSKTGTGDTEAFF.